This record concerns one TCR beta chain sequence. This entry is derived from a study of control samples from healthy donors and cancer patients. TCRdb's copy holds only in-frame clones and misses some; the assay was immunoSEQ multiplex PCR. The sample has tens of thousands of clones; roughly 92% are singletons. The germline CDR1 and CDR2 sequences are SGHTA and FQGNSA. The CDR3 runs 14 residues. V lost 6 bases, J lost 5 bases, and 16 bases lay in between. The sequence derives from a woman aged 45-65 years in good health. The V gene is TRBV7-2, the J gene TRBJ2-5, with D unresolved. The sequencing sample was made of blood. The CDR3 loop reads CASRVGSNWETQYF. The CDR3 bases are TGTGCCAGCAGGGTGGGGTCTAACTGGGAGACCCAGTACTTC.